This note documents a single T cell receptor (beta chain) sequence. As yet, its antigen is unknown. Time point given: pre-treatment baseline. Blood was drawn before treatment and at week 3 after checkpoint blockade. The sample comes from a study of blood T cell dynamics during melanoma immunotherapy. Study-wide context: First-line therapy was either pembrolizumab or nivolumab with ipilimumab for metastatic melanoma. Whole-study findings and limits: PBMC repertoires of eventual disease-control patients split at W3 into clonality or diversity gains.

The ends were cut back, 0 bases at V and 1 base at J, with 9 bases in the middle. There are 15 residues in the CDR3. CDR1 is SGHNT and CDR2 is YYREEE in the germline V gene (reference sequence). Every bulk PBMC sample received the same 350 ng of DNA. Some clones are missing from TCRdb's copy, which holds only in-frame ones; the method was immunoSEQ multiplex PCR. The sample consists of about 14,000 clones, approximately 84% of them appearing once. The sample in question was blood, obtained from a patient treated with checkpoint blockade. The chain employs TRBV5-4 and TRBJ2-3, with a weak D call TRBD2 (5 bases). This receptor was obtained from a human donor with melanoma. The chain's CDR3 is CASSLGPGGTDTQYF. As DNA, the CDR3 is TGTGCCAGCAGCTTGGGCCCCGGGGGCACAGATACGCAGTATTTT. Full variable domain (outside the CDR3, taken from reference TRBV5-4 and TRBJ2-3): ETGVTQSPTHLIKTRGQQVTLRCSSQSGHNTVSWYQQALGQGPQFIFQYYREEENGRGNFPPRFSGLQFPNYSSELNVNALELDDSALYLCASSLGPGGTDTQYFGPGTRLTVL.